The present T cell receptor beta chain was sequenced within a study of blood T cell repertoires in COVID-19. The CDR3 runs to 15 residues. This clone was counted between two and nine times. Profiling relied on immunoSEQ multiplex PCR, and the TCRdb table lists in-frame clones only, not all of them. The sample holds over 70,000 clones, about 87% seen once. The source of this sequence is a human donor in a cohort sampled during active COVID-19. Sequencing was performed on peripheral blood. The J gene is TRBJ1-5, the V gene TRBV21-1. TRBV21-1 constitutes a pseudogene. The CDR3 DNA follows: TGTGCCAGCAGCCCCCCACTCCGTAGCAATCAGCCCCAGCATTTT. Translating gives CASSPPLRSNQPQHF.